These 29 T cell receptor beta chains were sequenced from one sample in a study of blood T cell repertoires in COVID-19. The table came from immunoSEQ multiplex PCR; TCRdb's copy has only in-frame clones and leaves some out. The sample contains some 240,000 clones, 80% to 85% of which appear only once. Input material: PBMCs or T cells enriched from blood (not recorded which). These receptors all stem from a man aged 50 to 60 who had recovered from COVID-19.

This clone showed up just a few times. The chain has TRBV15 and TRBJ2-7, with D possibly being TRBD1 (7 bases). This CDR3 has 16 residues. V was cut by 1 base and J by 7 bases, with 20 bases left in between. Germline CDR1 reads LNHNV; CDR2 reads YYDKDF (reference sequence). The CDR3 DNA sequence: TGTGCCACCAGCAGAGGCGGGACAGTGTCACCTAGAGAGCAGTACTTC. It yields the protein CATSRGGTVSPREQYF.

V is TRBV21-1 and J is TRBJ2-3; the table's D call TRBD2 went unverified against the DNA. TRBV21-1 is assigned pseudogene status. The CDR3 spans 17 residues. The CDR3: CASSKTLAGVSTDTQYF. The CDR3 DNA is TGTGCCAGCAGCAAAACTCTAGCGGGAGTGAGCACAGATACGCAGTATTTT.

V is TRBV10-3 and J is TRBJ2-7, with 9 bases that match TRBD2. CDR3 length: 17 amino acids. Germline CDR1 is ENHRY and CDR2 is SYGVKD. V was pared by 0 bases and J by 4 bases, with 10 bases of the junction left unmatched. CDR3 nucleotides: TGTGCCATCAGTGAGTCTTTGGTTAGCGGGAGACAGTACGAGCAGTACTTC. The encoded protein is CAISESLVSGRQYEQYF.

V gene TRBV14 combines with J gene TRBJ1-1; D is unresolved. This CDR3 contains 17 residues. Germline V gene data show CDR1 as SGHDN and CDR2 as FVKESK. The ends were cut back, 2 bases at V and 0 bases at J, with 16 bases in the middle. The CDR3 reads CASSQLSPGVMNTEAFF. Written as DNA, the CDR3 is TGTGCCAGCAGCCAACTCAGTCCCGGGGTAATGAACACTGAAGCTTTCTTT.

The chain carries TRBV6-5 and TRBJ2-1, with D tentatively TRBD2 (7 bases). The germline V gene encodes CDR1 MNHEY and CDR2 SVGAGI. V shed 11 bases and J shed 15 bases, with 26 bases lying between them. CDR3 length equals 13 residues. CDR3 loop: CAVSAGARPEAFF. For the CDR3, the DNA is TGTGCCGTCTCGGCGGGGGCCCGCCCTGAGGCGTTCTTC.

This clone was seen just once. The rearrangement uses TRBV5-1 and TRBJ1-1; no clear D. Per the germline V gene, CDR1 is SGHRS and CDR2 is YFSETQ. This CDR3 has 14 residues. Trimming shortened V by 1 base and J by 0 bases, and 7 bases separated the two germline ends. As DNA, the CDR3 is TGCGCCAGCAGCTTGTACAGCATGAACACTGAAGCTTTCTTT. Translating it yields CASSLYSMNTEAFF.

The V and J genes are TRBV11-3 and TRBJ2-1; the D gene is possibly TRBD2 (5 bases). The CDR3 is made up of 17 amino acids. V was clipped by 5 bases and J by 3 bases, with 20 bases between them. Per germline, CDR1 SGHNT and CDR2 YENEEA. The DNA of the CDR3 is TGTGCCAGCAGCAGTGGGATTAGCGAGGGAAACTACAATGAGCAGTTCTTC. Translating it yields CASSSGISEGNYNEQFF.

This chain connects TRBV9 to TRBJ2-1; TRBD1 might be the D (6 bases). The length of the CDR3 is 15 residues. Trimming pared 3 bases from V and 7 bases from J, leaving 17 bases between. Germline V gene data show CDR1 as SGDLS and CDR2 as YYNGEE. CDR3 loop: CASSGTGNKVNEQFF. Here the CDR3 DNA reads TGTGCCAGCAGCGGCACAGGGAATAAAGTAAATGAGCAGTTCTTC.

This clone appeared once. V is TRBV5-5 and J is TRBJ1-1, with D perhaps TRBD1 (6 bases). Trimming pared 3 bases from V and 0 bases from J, leaving 12 bases between. The CDR3 length is 15 residues. CDR1 and CDR2 (germline): SGHKS, YYEKEE (reference sequence). The CDR3 DNA is TGTGCCAGCAGCTCTCAGGGGCTTATGAACACTGAAGCTTTCTTT. Translated: CASSSQGLMNTEAFF.

V is TRBV5-5 and J is TRBJ1-2, with D unclear. Trimming took off 4 bases at V and 2 bases at J, with 15 bases between the two ends. The germline V gene has CDR1 SGHKS and CDR2 YYEKEE (reference sequence). This CDR3 region has 15 residues. The CDR3: CASSPRAGMNYGYTF. In DNA, the CDR3 is TGTGCCAGCAGCCCGCGGGCCGGGATGAACTATGGCTACACCTTC.

The CDR3 loop reads CALYKRGGSGYGYTF. The CDR3, as DNA: TGTGCCCTCTACAAAAGGGGGGGATCAGGGTATGGCTACACCTTC. This chain joins TRBV7-2 and TRBJ1-2, with D maybe TRBD1 (6 bases). Trimming took 11 bases from V and 5 from J, leaving 24 bases between them. Germline CDR1 is SGHTA and CDR2 is FQGNSA. This CDR3 is built from 15 residues.

The chain uses TRBV10-3 and TRBJ1-2; tentative D call: TRBD1 (6 bases). From germline, CDR1 is ENHRY and CDR2 SYGVKD. V lost 6 bases and J 4 bases, leaving 12 bases between the germline ends. The CDR3 is 13 amino acids. In DNA, the CDR3 is TGTGCCATCAGATCACAGGGTGGCTATGGCTACACCTTC. This gives the protein CAIRSQGGYGYTF.

The rearrangement uses TRBV4-2 and TRBJ2-7; possible D gene TRBD2, 5 bases. V was pared by 4 bases and J by 6 bases, with 16 bases between. Per the germline V gene, CDR1 is LGHNA and CDR2 is YNFKEQ. The CDR3 totals 14 residues. The DNA for the CDR3 is TGTGCCAGCAGCCCGCACCTTGACGGAGGCGAGCAGTACTTC. This gives the protein CASSPHLDGGEQYF.

The chain carries TRBV30 and TRBJ1-6; D is undetermined. Trimming stripped 8 bases from V and 8 bases from J, with 7 bases between. Germline CDR1 GTSNPN, CDR2 SVGIG (reference sequence). The CDR3 extends over 10 amino acids. CDR3 nucleotide sequence: TGTGCCGGCGGGGATTCACCCCTCCACTTT. This codes for CAGGDSPLHF.

The chain is built from TRBV6-1 and TRBJ2-1; tentatively, D is TRBD1 (6 bases). Germline V gives CDR1 MNHNS, CDR2 SASEGT. V lost 0 bases, J lost 5 bases, and 14 bases lay in between. The CDR3 has 16 amino acids. Here the CDR3 DNA reads TGTGCCAGCAGTGAAGCTACAGGGTCCCAACACAATGAGCAGTTCTTC. Residues: CASSEATGSQHNEQFF.

The V and J genes are TRBV24-1 and TRBJ2-3; the match to TRBD2 covers 13 bases. There are 19 residues in the CDR3. Germline V lookup: CDR1 KGHDR, CDR2 SFDVKD. The V segment lost 3 bases and the J segment 0 bases; nucleotides outside the gene matches: 8. CDR3 residues: CATSDTLGTSGVSTDTQYF. CDR3 nucleotide sequence: TGTGCCACCAGTGATACACTTGGGACTAGCGGGGTGAGCACAGATACGCAGTATTTT.

V gene TRBV18 combines with J gene TRBJ2-3; D unresolved. CDR3 size: 14 residues. With 3 bases removed from V and 3 bases from J, the gap between germline ends came to 10 bases. From germline, CDR1 is KGHSH and CDR2 LQKENI. The CDR3 reads CASSPLMETDTQYF. CDR3 DNA sequence: TGTGCCAGCTCACCGTTAATGGAGACAGATACGCAGTATTTT.

J is TRBJ2-5 and V is TRBV11-3; perhaps TRBD2 as D (6 bases). The ends were cut back, 8 bases at V and 2 bases at J, with 21 bases in the middle. CDR1 is SGHNT, CDR2 YENEEA, per germline. This CDR3 is 16 amino acids long. DNA of the CDR3: TGTGCCAGCGGCCTATGGAGGGAGGTGGGGCAAGAGACCCAGTACTTC. Amino acids: CASGLWREVGQETQYF.

The chain carries TRBV5-1 and TRBJ1-4; possible D gene TRBD1, 6 bases. V shed 4 bases and J shed 1 base, with 11 bases lying between them. CDR1 and CDR2 (germline): SGHRS, YFSETQ. CDR3 length equals 15 residues. The CDR3 DNA sequence: TGCGCCAGCAGCGCCTCAGGGGTAACTAATGAAAAACTGTTTTTT. Translating it yields CASSASGVTNEKLFF.

The V and J genes are TRBV2 and TRBJ2-1, with D tentatively TRBD1 (6 bases). Germline V gene data show CDR1 as SNHLY and CDR2 as FYNNEI. V was trimmed by 3 bases and J by 9 bases, leaving 15 bases between them. The length of the CDR3 is 14 residues. The CDR3 region is CASSEGQGWSEQFF. CDR3 nucleotides: TGTGCCAGCAGTGAGGGGCAGGGGTGGAGTGAGCAGTTCTTC. Based on the CDR3 plus reference TRBV2 and TRBJ2-1, the full variable domain is EPEVTQTPSHQVTQMGQEVILRCVPISNHLYFYWYRQILGQKVEFLVSFYNNEISEKSEIFDDQFSVERPDGSNFTLKIRSTKLEDSAMYFCASSEGQGWSEQFFGPGTRLTVL.

The chain is built from TRBV19 and TRBJ2-2, with a tentative D call TRBD1 (5 bases). This CDR3 comprises 18 residues. The germline gives CDR1 LNHDA, CDR2 SQIVND (reference sequence). V was trimmed by 3 bases and J by 6 bases, leaving 23 bases between them. CDR3 DNA: TGTGCCAGTAGTATTTATTCCTTCGGCAGGGAAAAGGCCGGGGAGCTGTTTTTT. It encodes CASSIYSFGREKAGELFF.

As DNA, the CDR3 is TGTGCCAGCTGGCCGCCGGACCGGGACAGGGTATTGAGCGGGAAGAATGAGCAGTTCTTC. As protein: CASWPPDRDRVLSGKNEQFF. This chain joins TRBV27 and TRBJ2-1; 9 bases map to TRBD1. Germline V lookup: CDR1 MNHEY, CDR2 SMNVEV (reference sequence). This CDR3 comprises 20 residues. Germline trimming cut 8 bases from V and 7 bases from J; bases unmatched to any gene: 27.

Only a few counts were recorded for this clone. The chain is built from TRBV27 and TRBJ1-5; perhaps TRBD1 as D (5 bases). Trimming cost V 1 base and J 2 bases, with 18 bases left between them. The CDR3 loop spans 18 amino acids. The germline CDR1 and CDR2 sequences are MNHEY and SMNVEV (reference sequence). This CDR3 reads CASSLLGGGRTGNQPQHF. The CDR3 nucleotides read TGTGCCAGCAGTTTATTGGGGGGTGGGCGAACGGGCAATCAGCCCCAGCATTTT.

This clone was detected once. The gene calls are TRBV7-2 and TRBJ1-1, with a weak D call TRBD1 (5 bases). In germline, CDR1 is SGHTA, CDR2 FQGNSA. V was clipped by 5 bases and J by 1 base, with 23 bases between them. The CDR3 sequence is 18 residues long. The CDR3 DNA reads as TGTGCCAGCAGCCTCCGAGTGGTTAGTGCCAGGGCGAACACTGAAGCTTTCTTT. The encoded protein is CASSLRVVSARANTEAFF. The variable domain in full, with the rest retrieved from reference TRBV7-2 and TRBJ1-1, is GAGVSQSPSNKVTEKGKDVELRCDPISGHTALYWYRQSLGQGLEFLIYFQGNSAPDKSGLPSDRFSAERTGGSVSTLTIQRTQQEDSAVYLCASSLRVVSARANTEAFFGQGTRLTVV.

This rearrangement joins TRBV11-2 to TRBJ2-5; D might be TRBD1 (5 bases). V lost 3 bases and J lost 3, with 11 bases in between. The CDR3 totals 14 residues. The germline V gene encodes CDR1 SGHAT and CDR2 FQNNGV. CDR3 loop: CASSLGQGKETQYF. The CDR3 bases are TGTGCCAGCAGCTTGGGGCAGGGCAAAGAGACCCAGTACTTC.

V is TRBV27 and J is TRBJ2-5, with D perhaps matching TRBD1 (6 bases). Per the germline V gene, CDR1 is MNHEY and CDR2 is SMNVEV (reference sequence). V was shortened by 5 bases and J by 1 base, with 20 bases between the two germline ends. CDR3 length equals 17 residues. Here the CDR3 DNA reads TGTGCCAGCAGTCCGGGGACATCCCAGCCCTTCCAAGAGACCCAGTACTTC. This translates into CASSPGTSQPFQETQYF.

The chain employs TRBV19 and TRBJ2-3; TRBD2 matches at 8 bases. Germline CDR1 reads LNHDA; CDR2 reads SQIVND (reference sequence). The CDR3 consists of 16 residues. Trimming removed 3 bases from V and 3 bases from J; junction bases left unmatched: 8. The chain's CDR3 is CASSISLAGVTDTQYF. DNA of the CDR3: TGTGCCAGTAGTATCTCTCTAGCGGGTGTAACAGATACGCAGTATTTT.

The chain has TRBV5-1 and TRBJ2-1; 7 bases match TRBD2. Germline-derived CDR1 and CDR2 are SGHRS and YFSETQ. Germline trimming cut 4 bases from V and 7 bases from J; bases unmatched to any gene: 14. The CDR3 covers 16 residues. In DNA form, the CDR3 reads TGCGCCAGCAGCCCCCTGCAAACCAGAGCGGGAAATGAGCAGTTCTTC. Translation gives CASSPLQTRAGNEQFF.

The V gene is TRBV30, the J gene TRBJ1-1; D gene uncertain. Trimming took 0 bases from V and 8 from J, leaving 13 bases between them. The CDR3 spans 13 residues. Germline V lookup: CDR1 GTSNPN, CDR2 SVGIG (reference sequence). The CDR3 reads CAWSVPPAREAFF. The DNA of the CDR3 is TGTGCCTGGAGTGTCCCCCCGGCCAGGGAAGCTTTCTTT.